A single sample gave rise to the 30 T cell receptor beta chains below, sequenced in a study of T cell repertoires in aging, cancer and after chemotherapy. Amplification of TCR beta used genomic DNA extracted from peripheral blood. A mixed TRB-A/B primer pool amplified rearranged TRB by multiplex touch-down PCR. TCRdb independently ran MiXCR on the multiplex PCR reads; one entry per CDR3 protein. The data hold about 400 distinct CDR3 sequences, with approximately 24% observed a single time. Sequencing was performed on blood. These receptors all come from a human donor with a solid tumor.

The chain joins TRBV4-1 to TRBJ2-3, with no clear D. Germline CDR1 and CDR2: MGHRA and YSYEKL. This CDR3 spans 15 amino acids. Trimming shortened V by 7 bases and J by 0 bases, and 14 bases separated the two germline ends. The CDR3 coding sequence is TGCGCCAGCATCAATAGGATAACTAGCACAGATACGCAGTATTTT. This gives the protein CASINRITSTDTQYF.

This clonotype showed up just once. The rearrangement links TRBV19 to TRBJ2-2, with 8 bases identical to TRBD1. CDR1 is LNHDA and CDR2 is SQIVND in the germline V gene (reference sequence). CDR3 length equals 17 residues. With V trimmed by 11 bases and J by 5 bases, 19 bases remained unmatched. This CDR3 is CAEGPLGRGRRTGELFF. The CDR3, as DNA: TGTGCCGAGGGCCCGTTAGGCAGGGGGCGCCGAACCGGGGAGCTGTTTTTT.

By its share, this clonotype is large. The genes are TRBV5-6 and TRBJ2-1; no definite D call. V lost 5 bases and J 7 bases, leaving 7 bases between the germline ends. CDR3 length equals 11 residues. The germline V gene encodes CDR1 SGHDT and CDR2 YYEEEE. CDR3 in amino acids: CASRLGNEQFF. In nucleotides, the CDR3 is TGTGCCAGCAGGTTAGGAAATGAGCAGTTCTTC. Based on the CDR3 plus reference TRBV5-6 and TRBJ2-1, the full variable domain is DAGVTQSPTHLIKTRGQQVTLRCSPKSGHDTVSWYQQALGQGPQFIFQYYEEEERQRGNFPDRFSGHQFPNYSSELNVNALLLGDSALYLCASRLGNEQFFGPGTRLTVL.

This clonotype is classed as large. The chain employs TRBV6-1 and TRBJ1-5; possible D gene TRBD1, 5 bases. Germline V gives CDR1 MNHNS, CDR2 SASEGT. The CDR3 is made up of 14 amino acids. V was pared by 5 bases and J by 7 bases, with 15 bases between. CDR3 amino acids: CASSPQGPGQPQHF. Here the CDR3 DNA reads TGTGCCAGCAGTCCTCAGGGTCCGGGGCAGCCCCAGCATTTT.

This clonotype qualifies as medium-sized. V gene TRBV2 combines with J gene TRBJ1-5, with D maybe TRBD1 (5 bases). V was trimmed by 4 bases and J by 4 bases, leaving 8 bases between them. CDR1 and CDR2 (germline): SNHLY, FYNNEI. CDR3 length equals 13 residues. The DNA for the CDR3 is TGTGCCAGCAGTGCTGCAGGGAATCAGCCCCAGCATTTT. This gives the protein CASSAAGNQPQHF. The entire variable domain, with the rest obtained from reference TRBV2 and TRBJ1-5, is as follows: EPEVTQTPSHQVTQMGQEVILRCVPISNHLYFYWYRQILGQKVEFLVSFYNNEISEKSEIFDDQFSVERPDGSNFTLKIRSTKLEDSAMYFCASSAAGNQPQHFGDGTRLSIL.

The sample holds a few counts of this clonotype. One end of the junction varies from germline; a read error may be responsible. The V gene is TRBV28, the J gene TRBJ1-2; 9 nucleotides align to TRBD1. Looked up from germline, CDR1 is MDHEN and CDR2 is SYDVKM. The CDR3 loop spans 12 amino acids. CDR3 residues: CASSLSRDRASF. The CDR3 DNA sequence: TGTGCCAGCAGTTTATCTAGGGACAGGGCATCCTTC.

By share, this clonotype ranks as large (0.1 to 1%). The rearrangement joins TRBV30 to TRBJ1-3; D unresolved. Trimming took off 3 bases at V and 0 bases at J, with 12 bases between the two ends. Germline assignment: CDR1 GTSNPN and CDR2 SVGIG (reference sequence). This CDR3 is built from 15 residues. The CDR3 coding sequence is TGTGCCTGGAGCAGAGACTCCGGCTCTGGAAACACCATATATTTT. Its protein is CAWSRDSGSGNTIYF.

Judged by abundance, this clonotype is medium-sized (0.01 to 0.1%). J is TRBJ2-1 and V is TRBV20-1; possibly TRBD1 for D (6 bases). This CDR3 contains 15 residues. Germline CDR1 DFQATT, CDR2 SNEGSKA (reference sequence). Trimming removed 2 bases at V and 1 base at J, with 12 bases between. The CDR3 DNA reads TGCAGTGCTAGACACCCGGACAGATCCTACAATGAGCAGTTCTTC. Its translation: CSARHPDRSYNEQFF.

The chain links TRBV20-1 to TRBJ1-1, with a weak D call TRBD1 (6 bases). The CDR3 spans 11 residues. V was pared by 6 bases and J by 8 bases, with 13 bases between. Germline CDR1 DFQATT, CDR2 SNEGSKA (reference sequence). CDR3 amino acids: CSARRQAEAFF. As DNA, the CDR3 is TGCAGTGCCCGTAGACAGGCCGAAGCTTTCTTT.

This clonotype was detected only a few times. V gene TRBV6-2 or TRBV6-3 combines with J gene TRBJ1-1; maybe TRBD1 (6 bases). From germline, CDR1 is MNHEY and CDR2 SVGEGT. V was pared by 4 bases and J by 8 bases, with 26 bases between. This CDR3 has 17 amino acids. The CDR3 protein is CASSFPGGDTIGSEAFF. CDR3 nucleotides: TGTGCCAGCAGTTTTCCGGGCGGGGACACCATTGGGTCGGAAGCTTTCTTT.

The chain couples TRBV29-1 to TRBJ1-2, with 7 bases fitting TRBD1. This CDR3 has 14 amino acids. Germline loops: CDR1 SQVTM, CDR2 ANQGSEA. V gave up 6 bases and J gave up 10 bases; unmatched junction bases: 17. The DNA for the CDR3 is TGCAGCGTGATGACCGCGGGAGGGGGCGCCCCCTACACCTTC. It encodes CSVMTAGGGAPYTF. The entire variable domain, with the rest obtained from reference TRBV29-1 and TRBJ1-2, is as follows: SAVISQKPSRDICQRGTSLTIQCQVDSQVTMMFWYRQQPGQSLTLIATANQGSEATYESGFVIDKFPISRPNLTFSTLTVSNMSPEDSSIYLCSVMTAGGGAPYTFGSGTRLTVV.

By proportion, this clonotype is large (0.1 to 1%). V and J are TRBV6-5 and TRBJ1-5, with 7 bases aligning to TRBD1. Germline assignment: CDR1 MNHEY and CDR2 SVGAGI. V trimming: 5 bases; J trimming: 2 bases; junction bases outside the gene matches: 6. The CDR3 is 15 residues long. The CDR3 protein is CASSTRTGGNQPQHF. DNA of the CDR3: TGTGCCAGCAGTACCCGAACAGGGGGCAATCAGCCCCAGCATTTT.

By proportion, this clonotype is medium-sized. The V and J genes are TRBV6-1 and TRBJ1-6; D unclear. The CDR3 is made up of 13 amino acids. CDR1 is MNHNS and CDR2 is SASEGT in the germline V gene. Trimming took 3 bases from V and 7 from J, leaving 7 bases between them. The chain's CDR3 is CASSDPFNSPLHF. As DNA, the CDR3 is TGTGCCAGCAGTGACCCGTTCAATTCACCCCTCCACTTT.

This clonotype has only a few counts. The chain joins TRBV11-2 to TRBJ2-7, with TRBD2 matching 10 bases. The V gene's germline CDR1 is SGHAT and CDR2 FQNNGV. Trimming cost V 9 bases and J 3 bases; bases outside gene matches: 8. The CDR3 is 14 amino acids. This chain's CDR3 is CASKSGRAGYEQYF. For the CDR3, the DNA is TGTGCCAGTAAGAGCGGGAGGGCCGGCTACGAGCAGTACTTC.

In its sample, this clonotype ranks as large (0.1 to 1%). The V and J genes are TRBV12-3 or TRBV12-4 and TRBJ1-5, with unresolved D. V gave up 7 bases and J gave up 0 bases, with 4 bases separating them. This CDR3 spans 12 amino acids. The CDR3 coding sequence is TGTGCCAGCAAGGGTAGCAATCAGCCCCAGCATTTT. Translated: CASKGSNQPQHF.

The chain combines TRBV27 with TRBJ1-6, with 10 bases aligning to TRBD1. This CDR3 has 15 amino acids. The V gene end was trimmed by 8 bases and the J gene end by 11 bases; junction bases not matched to a gene: 12. Germline V gene sequence: CDR1 MNHEY, CDR2 SMNVEV (reference sequence). The CDR3 region is CASGAPGQGITPLHF. The CDR3 nucleotides read TGTGCCAGCGGGGCCCCGGGACAGGGGATTACACCCCTCCACTTT.

This CDR3 reads CASSLAGRPNTEAFF. Here the CDR3 DNA reads TGTGCCAGCAGCTTAGCAGGCAGGCCGAACACTGAAGCTTTCTTT. The chain uses TRBV7-6 and TRBJ1-1; D ambiguous. The CDR3 extends over 15 amino acids. Germline assignment: CDR1 SGHVS and CDR2 FNYEAQ. V was clipped by 0 bases and J by 1 base, with 9 bases between them.

This clonotype is classed as large. The rearrangement links TRBV6-5 to TRBJ1-1; the D is unclear. Trimming cost V 6 bases and J 1 base, with 12 bases left between them. The CDR3 has 14 amino acids. Looked up from germline, CDR1 is MNHEY and CDR2 is SVGAGI. The CDR3: CASSPPGPNTEAFF. CDR3 sequence (DNA): TGTGCCAGCAGCCCCCCGGGCCCGAACACTGAAGCTTTCTTT.

By proportion, this clonotype is medium-sized. J is TRBJ2-1 and V is TRBV20-1, with 8 bases that match TRBD2. The CDR3 loop spans 16 amino acids. Germline-derived CDR1 and CDR2 are DFQATT and SNEGSKA (reference sequence). Germline trimming cut 4 bases from V and 0 bases from J; bases unmatched to any gene: 8. CDR3 protein: CSATLAGTSSYNEQFF. CDR3 coding DNA: TGCAGTGCTACCTTGGCCGGGACTAGCTCCTACAATGAGCAGTTCTTC.

The chain's CDR3 is CASSTPGPNTEAFF. CDR3 nucleotides: TGTGCCAGCAGTACCCCGGGCCCGAACACTGAAGCTTTCTTT. The chain combines TRBV6-5 with TRBJ1-1; D gene ambiguous. This CDR3 has 14 amino acids. V lost 5 bases and J lost 1, with 11 bases in between. Germline V gives CDR1 MNHEY, CDR2 SVGAGI.

This clonotype qualifies as large. The chain combines TRBV5-1 with TRBJ1-3, with D possibly TRBD1 on 5 matching bases. Germline V gene data show CDR1 as SGHRS and CDR2 as YFSETQ. CDR3 length: 13 residues. V shed 5 bases and J shed 4 bases, with 10 bases lying between them. The chain's CDR3 is CASRQGSGNTIYF. For the CDR3, the DNA is TGCGCCAGCAGGCAGGGATCCGGAAACACCATATATTTT.

This clonotype appeared once. The rearrangement links TRBV11-1 to TRBJ2-5; 11 bases match TRBD1. Germline loops: CDR1 SGHAT, CDR2 FQDESV (reference sequence). The CDR3 is 17 amino acids. With V trimmed by 5 bases and J by 1 base, 9 bases remained unmatched. CDR3 coding DNA: TGTGCCAGCAGCCCCGGACAGGGGGCTGCTCCCCAAGAGACCCAGTACTTC. Residues: CASSPGQGAAPQETQYF.

By sample share, this clonotype is hyperexpanded. V gene TRBV19 combines with J gene TRBJ1-2; 11 nucleotides line up with TRBD1. The germline gives CDR1 LNHDA, CDR2 SQIVND (reference sequence). Trimming removed 4 bases from V and 5 bases from J; junction bases left unmatched: 6. The CDR3 length is 15 residues. The CDR3 coding sequence is TGTGCCAGTAGTACCGCCGGGACAGGGGGTTATGGCTACACCTTC. It codes for CASSTAGTGGYGYTF.

The J gene is TRBJ1-2, the V gene TRBV6-5; D is unresolved. Per the germline V gene, CDR1 is MNHEY and CDR2 is SVGAGI. Trimming took 4 bases from V and 6 from J, leaving 9 bases between them. The length of the CDR3 is 12 residues. CDR3 sequence (DNA): TGTGCCAGCAGTTCGGGGAGAAATGGCTACACCTTC. Translation: CASSSGRNGYTF.

In its sample, this clonotype is large (0.1 to 1%). V usage is TRBV6-2 or TRBV6-3 and J usage is TRBJ2-5; 10 bases fit TRBD2. Germline V gene data show CDR1 as MNHEY and CDR2 as SVGEGT. With 10 bases clipped from V and 4 bases from J, the junction kept 18 bases outside the gene matches. The CDR3 runs to 17 residues. CDR3 protein: CATELALAGLRGETQYF. CDR3 in DNA: TGTGCCACCGAGCTGGCACTAGCGGGACTTAGAGGAGAGACCCAGTACTTC.

The CDR3 loop reads CASSEGDSSYNEQFF. CDR3 in DNA: TGTGCCAGCAGTGAAGGGGACAGCAGCTACAATGAGCAGTTCTTC. The chain employs TRBV6-1 and TRBJ2-1; 7 bases line up with TRBD1. J gave up 3 bases and V 1 base, and 3 bases lay outside the gene matches. Germline lookup yields CDR1 MNHNS and CDR2 SASEGT. This CDR3 contains 15 residues.

In its sample, this clonotype is medium-sized (0.01 to 0.1%). The chain is built from TRBV7-2 and TRBJ1-2; a possible D gene is TRBD1 (6 bases). Trimming shortened V by 5 bases and J by 4 bases, and 14 bases separated the two germline ends. CDR3 length: 14 amino acids. Germline CDR1 SGHTA, CDR2 FQGNSA. This CDR3 reads CASSPGGRSYGYTF. The CDR3 region has the DNA TGTGCCAGCAGCCCCGGGGGGCGGAGCTATGGCTACACCTTC.

This rearrangement joins TRBV28 to TRBJ1-2; 7 nucleotides agree with TRBD1. This CDR3 has 13 residues. Germline loops: CDR1 MDHEN, CDR2 SYDVKM. J was trimmed by 4 bases and V by 6 bases; bases with no gene match: 5. The DNA for the CDR3 is TGTGCCAGCAGATACAGGGGACGCTATGGCTACACCTTC. Translation gives CASRYRGRYGYTF.

In the case of this clonotype: Being one base from a much bigger clone, this may be a read error. The V and J genes are TRBV7-9 and TRBJ2-3; 9 bases map to TRBD2. This CDR3 is built from 14 residues. Germline V gene sequence: CDR1 SEHNR, CDR2 FQNEAQ (reference sequence). As DNA, the CDR3 is TGTGCCATCAGCTGGACTAGCGCCCGGGATACGCAGTATTTT. Amino acid sequence: CAISWTSARDTQYF. The full variable domain, with the rest looked up from reference TRBV7-9 and TRBJ2-3, is DTGVSQNPRHKITKRGQNVTFRCDPISEHNRLYWYRQTLGQGPEFLTYFQNEAQLEKSRLLSDRFSAERPKGSFSTLEIQRTEQGDSAMYLCAISWTSARDTQYFGPGTRLTVL.

This clonotype showed up just once. The V call is TRBV21-1, the J call TRBJ2-2; the table names TRBD2, a call not compared with the DNA. TRBV21-1 is tagged as a pseudogene. This CDR3 is built from 17 residues. The CDR3 here is CASSKVSGLAGAGELFF. The CDR3 region has the DNA TGTGCCAGCAGCAAAGTCTCAGGACTAGCGGGAGCCGGGGAGCTGTTTTTT.